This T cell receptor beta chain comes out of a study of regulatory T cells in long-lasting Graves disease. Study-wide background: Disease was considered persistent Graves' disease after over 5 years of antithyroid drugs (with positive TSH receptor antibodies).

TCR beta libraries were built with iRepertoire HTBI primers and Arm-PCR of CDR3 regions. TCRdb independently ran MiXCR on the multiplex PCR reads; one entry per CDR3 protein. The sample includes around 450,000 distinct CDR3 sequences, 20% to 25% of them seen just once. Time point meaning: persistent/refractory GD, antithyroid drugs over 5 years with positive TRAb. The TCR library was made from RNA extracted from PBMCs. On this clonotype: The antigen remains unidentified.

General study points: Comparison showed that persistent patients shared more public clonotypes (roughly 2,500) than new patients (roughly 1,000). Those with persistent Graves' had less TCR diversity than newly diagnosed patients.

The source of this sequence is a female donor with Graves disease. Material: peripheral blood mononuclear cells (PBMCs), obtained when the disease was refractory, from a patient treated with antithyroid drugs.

Here the CDR3 DNA reads TGTGCCATCACATCGGGACAGGGGTTGTCTTTCTTT. Translating it yields CAITSGQGLSFF. The chain joins TRBV10-3 to TRBJ1-1, with 10 bases that match TRBD1. This CDR3 spans 12 amino acids. Germline V lookup: CDR1 ENHRY, CDR2 SYGVKD. Trimming cost V 7 bases and J 12 bases; bases outside gene matches: 8.